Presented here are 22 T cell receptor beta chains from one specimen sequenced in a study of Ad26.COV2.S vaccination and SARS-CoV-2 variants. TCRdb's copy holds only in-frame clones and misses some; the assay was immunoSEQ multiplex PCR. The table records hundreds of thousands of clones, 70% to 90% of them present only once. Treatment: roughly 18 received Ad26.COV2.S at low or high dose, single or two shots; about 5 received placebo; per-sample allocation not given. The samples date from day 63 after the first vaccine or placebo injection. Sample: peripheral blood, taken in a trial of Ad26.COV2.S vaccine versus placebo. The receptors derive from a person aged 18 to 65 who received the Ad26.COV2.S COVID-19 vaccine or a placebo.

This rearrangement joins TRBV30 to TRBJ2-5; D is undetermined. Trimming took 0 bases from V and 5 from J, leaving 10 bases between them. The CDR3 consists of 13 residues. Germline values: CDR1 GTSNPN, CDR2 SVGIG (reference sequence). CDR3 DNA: TGTGCCTGGAGTGTAAGTGTTCGGGAGACCCAGTACTTC. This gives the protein CAWSVSVRETQYF.

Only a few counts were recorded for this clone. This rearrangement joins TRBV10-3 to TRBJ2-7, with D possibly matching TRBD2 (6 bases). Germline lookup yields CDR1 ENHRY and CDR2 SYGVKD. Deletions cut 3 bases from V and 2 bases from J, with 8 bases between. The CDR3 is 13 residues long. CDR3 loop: CAISDGGPYEQYF. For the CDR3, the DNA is TGTGCCATCAGTGACGGGGGACCCTACGAGCAGTACTTC.

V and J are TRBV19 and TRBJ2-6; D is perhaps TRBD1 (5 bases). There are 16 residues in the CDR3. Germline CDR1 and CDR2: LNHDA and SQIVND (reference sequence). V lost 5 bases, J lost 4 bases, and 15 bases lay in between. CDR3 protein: CASSFQGGAGANVLTF. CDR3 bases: TGTGCCAGTAGTTTTCAGGGTGGGGCCGGGGCCAACGTCCTGACTTTC.

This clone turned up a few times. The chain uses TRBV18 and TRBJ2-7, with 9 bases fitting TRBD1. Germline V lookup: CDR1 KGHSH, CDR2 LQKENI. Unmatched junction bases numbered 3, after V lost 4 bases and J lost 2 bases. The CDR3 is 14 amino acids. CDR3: CASSLGQGPYEQYF. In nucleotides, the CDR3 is TGTGCCAGCTCACTCGGACAGGGGCCCTACGAGCAGTACTTC.

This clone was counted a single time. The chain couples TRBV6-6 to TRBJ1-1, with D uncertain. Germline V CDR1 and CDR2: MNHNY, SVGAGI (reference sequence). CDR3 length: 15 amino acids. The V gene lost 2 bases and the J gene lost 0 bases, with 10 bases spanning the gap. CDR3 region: CASSYAATMNTEAFF. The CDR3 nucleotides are TGTGCCAGCAGTTACGCAGCGACTATGAACACTGAAGCTTTCTTT.

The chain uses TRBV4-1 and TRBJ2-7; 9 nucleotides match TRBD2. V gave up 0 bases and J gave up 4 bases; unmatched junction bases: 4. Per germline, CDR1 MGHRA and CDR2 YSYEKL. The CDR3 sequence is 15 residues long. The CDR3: CASSQDSGSRYEQYF. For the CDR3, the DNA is TGCGCCAGCAGCCAAGATAGCGGGAGTAGGTACGAGCAGTACTTC.

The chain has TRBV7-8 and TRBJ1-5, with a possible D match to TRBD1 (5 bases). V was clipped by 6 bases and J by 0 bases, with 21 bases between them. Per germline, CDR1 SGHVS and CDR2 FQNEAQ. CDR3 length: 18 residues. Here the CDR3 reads CASREKQASADSNQPQHF. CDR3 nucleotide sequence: TGTGCCAGCAGGGAAAAACAGGCGTCGGCAGATAGCAATCAGCCCCAGCATTTT.

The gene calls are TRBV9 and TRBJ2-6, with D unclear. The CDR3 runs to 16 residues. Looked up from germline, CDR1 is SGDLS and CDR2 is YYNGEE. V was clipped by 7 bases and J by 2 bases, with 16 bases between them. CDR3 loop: CASGIRSSPGANVLTF. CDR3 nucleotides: TGTGCCAGCGGGATCAGGAGTTCACCTGGGGCCAACGTCCTGACTTTC.

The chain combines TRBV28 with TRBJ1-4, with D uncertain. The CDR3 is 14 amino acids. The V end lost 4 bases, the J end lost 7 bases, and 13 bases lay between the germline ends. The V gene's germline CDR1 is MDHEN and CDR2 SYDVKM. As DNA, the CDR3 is TGTGCCAGCAGTTCACCAGTCCCCATTGAAAAACTGTTTTTT. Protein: CASSSPVPIEKLFF.

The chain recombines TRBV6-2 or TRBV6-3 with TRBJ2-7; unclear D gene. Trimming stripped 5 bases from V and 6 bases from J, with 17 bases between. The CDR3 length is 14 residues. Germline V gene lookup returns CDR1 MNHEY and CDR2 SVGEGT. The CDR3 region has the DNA TGTGCCAGCAGTGTCGTTGGGCAATCAGCCGAGCAGTACTTC. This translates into CASSVVGQSAEQYF.

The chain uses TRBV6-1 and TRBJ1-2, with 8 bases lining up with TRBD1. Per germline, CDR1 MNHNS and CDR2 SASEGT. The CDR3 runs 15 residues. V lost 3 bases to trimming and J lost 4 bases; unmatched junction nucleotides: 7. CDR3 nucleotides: TGTGCCAGCAGTGATAGGACAGGGAGCGTCTATGGCTACACCTTC. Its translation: CASSDRTGSVYGYTF.

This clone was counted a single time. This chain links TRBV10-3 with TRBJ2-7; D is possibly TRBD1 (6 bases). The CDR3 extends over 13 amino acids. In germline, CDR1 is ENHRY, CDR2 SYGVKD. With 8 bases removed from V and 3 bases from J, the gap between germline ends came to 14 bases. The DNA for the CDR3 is TGTGCCATCCAGGACAGCCTATACTACGAGCAGTACTTC. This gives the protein CAIQDSLYYEQYF.

The CDR3 protein is CASSLTGSVRATGELFF. The DNA of the CDR3 is TGTGCCAGCAGCTTAACAGGGTCGGTGCGTGCCACCGGGGAGCTGTTTTTT. The gene calls are TRBV11-2 and TRBJ2-2; D is possibly TRBD1 (6 bases). Trimming shortened V by 2 bases and J by 4 bases, and 17 bases separated the two germline ends. This CDR3 contains 17 residues. The V gene's germline CDR1 is SGHAT and CDR2 FQNNGV. Variable domain in full (rest from reference TRBV11-2 and TRBJ2-2): EAGVAQSPRYKIIEKRQSVAFWCNPISGHATLYWYQQILGQGPKLLIQFQNNGVVDDSQLPKDRFSAERLKGVDSTLKIQPAKLEDSAVYLCASSLTGSVRATGELFFGEGSRLTVL.

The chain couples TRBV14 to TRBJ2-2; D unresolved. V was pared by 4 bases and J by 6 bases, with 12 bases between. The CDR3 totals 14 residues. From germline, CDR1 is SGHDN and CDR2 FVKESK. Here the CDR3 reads CASSPVTMPGELFF. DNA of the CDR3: TGTGCCAGCAGCCCCGTGACCATGCCCGGGGAGCTGTTTTTT.

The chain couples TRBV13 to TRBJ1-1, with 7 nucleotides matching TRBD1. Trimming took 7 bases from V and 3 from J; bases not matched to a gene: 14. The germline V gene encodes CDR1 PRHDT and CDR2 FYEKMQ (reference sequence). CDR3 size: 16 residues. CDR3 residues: CASIPRGQGGDTEAFF. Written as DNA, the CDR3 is TGTGCCAGCATACCCCGAGGCCAGGGGGGGGACACTGAAGCTTTCTTT.

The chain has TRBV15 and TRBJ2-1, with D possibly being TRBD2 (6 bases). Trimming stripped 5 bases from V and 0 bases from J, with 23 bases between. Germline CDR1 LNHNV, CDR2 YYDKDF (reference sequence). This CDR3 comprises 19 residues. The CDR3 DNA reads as TGTGCCACCAGCCCTACGCCTTTCGGGGGAGTTAGCTCCTACAATGAGCAGTTCTTC. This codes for CATSPTPFGGVSSYNEQFF.

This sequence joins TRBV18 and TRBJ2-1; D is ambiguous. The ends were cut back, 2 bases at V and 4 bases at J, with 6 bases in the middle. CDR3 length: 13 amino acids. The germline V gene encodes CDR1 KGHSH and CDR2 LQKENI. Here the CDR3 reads CASSPGDYNEQFF. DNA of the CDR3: TGTGCCAGCTCACCAGGGGATTACAATGAGCAGTTCTTC.

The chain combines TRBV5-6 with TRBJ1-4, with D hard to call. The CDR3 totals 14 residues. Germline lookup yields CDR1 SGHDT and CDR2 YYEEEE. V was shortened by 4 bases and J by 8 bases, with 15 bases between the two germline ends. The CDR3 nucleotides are TGTGCCAGCAGCACGGGCCGCCGAGAGGAAAAACTGTTTTTT. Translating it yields CASSTGRREEKLFF.

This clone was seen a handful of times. The CDR3 here is CASSLDQIYNEQFF. CDR3 nucleotide sequence: TGTGCCAGCAGCTTAGATCAGATCTACAATGAGCAGTTCTTC. The chain has TRBV11-2 and TRBJ2-1; D gene uncertain. The CDR3 extends over 14 amino acids. Per germline, CDR1 SGHAT and CDR2 FQNNGV. V was cut by 0 bases and J by 3 bases, with 6 bases left in between.

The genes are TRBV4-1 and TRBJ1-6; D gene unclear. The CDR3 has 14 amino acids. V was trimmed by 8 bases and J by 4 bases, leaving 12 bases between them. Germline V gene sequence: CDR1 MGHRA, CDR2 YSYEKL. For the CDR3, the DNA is TGCGCCAGCGAGAGTTTAAGTTATAATTCACCCCTCCACTTT. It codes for CASESLSYNSPLHF.

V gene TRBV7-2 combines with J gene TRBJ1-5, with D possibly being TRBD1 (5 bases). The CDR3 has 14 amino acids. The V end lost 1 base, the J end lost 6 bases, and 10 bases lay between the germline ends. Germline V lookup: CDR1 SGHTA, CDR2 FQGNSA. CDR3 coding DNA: TGTGCCAGCAGCTTAGTAGGGGCGAGTCAGCCCCAGCATTTT. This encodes CASSLVGASQPQHF.

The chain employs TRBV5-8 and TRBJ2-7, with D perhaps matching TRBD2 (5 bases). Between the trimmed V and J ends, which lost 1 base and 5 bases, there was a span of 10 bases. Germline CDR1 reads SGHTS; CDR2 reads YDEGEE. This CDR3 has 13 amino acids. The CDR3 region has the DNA TGTGCCAGCAGCTTGATAGGGCGGGACGAGCAGTACTTC. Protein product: CASSLIGRDEQYF. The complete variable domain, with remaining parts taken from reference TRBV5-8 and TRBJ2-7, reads EAGVTQSPTHLIKTRGQQATLRCSPISGHTSVYWYQQALGLGLQFLLWYDEGEERNRGNFPPRFSGRQFPNYSSELNVNALELEDSALYLCASSLIGRDEQYFGPGTRLTVT.